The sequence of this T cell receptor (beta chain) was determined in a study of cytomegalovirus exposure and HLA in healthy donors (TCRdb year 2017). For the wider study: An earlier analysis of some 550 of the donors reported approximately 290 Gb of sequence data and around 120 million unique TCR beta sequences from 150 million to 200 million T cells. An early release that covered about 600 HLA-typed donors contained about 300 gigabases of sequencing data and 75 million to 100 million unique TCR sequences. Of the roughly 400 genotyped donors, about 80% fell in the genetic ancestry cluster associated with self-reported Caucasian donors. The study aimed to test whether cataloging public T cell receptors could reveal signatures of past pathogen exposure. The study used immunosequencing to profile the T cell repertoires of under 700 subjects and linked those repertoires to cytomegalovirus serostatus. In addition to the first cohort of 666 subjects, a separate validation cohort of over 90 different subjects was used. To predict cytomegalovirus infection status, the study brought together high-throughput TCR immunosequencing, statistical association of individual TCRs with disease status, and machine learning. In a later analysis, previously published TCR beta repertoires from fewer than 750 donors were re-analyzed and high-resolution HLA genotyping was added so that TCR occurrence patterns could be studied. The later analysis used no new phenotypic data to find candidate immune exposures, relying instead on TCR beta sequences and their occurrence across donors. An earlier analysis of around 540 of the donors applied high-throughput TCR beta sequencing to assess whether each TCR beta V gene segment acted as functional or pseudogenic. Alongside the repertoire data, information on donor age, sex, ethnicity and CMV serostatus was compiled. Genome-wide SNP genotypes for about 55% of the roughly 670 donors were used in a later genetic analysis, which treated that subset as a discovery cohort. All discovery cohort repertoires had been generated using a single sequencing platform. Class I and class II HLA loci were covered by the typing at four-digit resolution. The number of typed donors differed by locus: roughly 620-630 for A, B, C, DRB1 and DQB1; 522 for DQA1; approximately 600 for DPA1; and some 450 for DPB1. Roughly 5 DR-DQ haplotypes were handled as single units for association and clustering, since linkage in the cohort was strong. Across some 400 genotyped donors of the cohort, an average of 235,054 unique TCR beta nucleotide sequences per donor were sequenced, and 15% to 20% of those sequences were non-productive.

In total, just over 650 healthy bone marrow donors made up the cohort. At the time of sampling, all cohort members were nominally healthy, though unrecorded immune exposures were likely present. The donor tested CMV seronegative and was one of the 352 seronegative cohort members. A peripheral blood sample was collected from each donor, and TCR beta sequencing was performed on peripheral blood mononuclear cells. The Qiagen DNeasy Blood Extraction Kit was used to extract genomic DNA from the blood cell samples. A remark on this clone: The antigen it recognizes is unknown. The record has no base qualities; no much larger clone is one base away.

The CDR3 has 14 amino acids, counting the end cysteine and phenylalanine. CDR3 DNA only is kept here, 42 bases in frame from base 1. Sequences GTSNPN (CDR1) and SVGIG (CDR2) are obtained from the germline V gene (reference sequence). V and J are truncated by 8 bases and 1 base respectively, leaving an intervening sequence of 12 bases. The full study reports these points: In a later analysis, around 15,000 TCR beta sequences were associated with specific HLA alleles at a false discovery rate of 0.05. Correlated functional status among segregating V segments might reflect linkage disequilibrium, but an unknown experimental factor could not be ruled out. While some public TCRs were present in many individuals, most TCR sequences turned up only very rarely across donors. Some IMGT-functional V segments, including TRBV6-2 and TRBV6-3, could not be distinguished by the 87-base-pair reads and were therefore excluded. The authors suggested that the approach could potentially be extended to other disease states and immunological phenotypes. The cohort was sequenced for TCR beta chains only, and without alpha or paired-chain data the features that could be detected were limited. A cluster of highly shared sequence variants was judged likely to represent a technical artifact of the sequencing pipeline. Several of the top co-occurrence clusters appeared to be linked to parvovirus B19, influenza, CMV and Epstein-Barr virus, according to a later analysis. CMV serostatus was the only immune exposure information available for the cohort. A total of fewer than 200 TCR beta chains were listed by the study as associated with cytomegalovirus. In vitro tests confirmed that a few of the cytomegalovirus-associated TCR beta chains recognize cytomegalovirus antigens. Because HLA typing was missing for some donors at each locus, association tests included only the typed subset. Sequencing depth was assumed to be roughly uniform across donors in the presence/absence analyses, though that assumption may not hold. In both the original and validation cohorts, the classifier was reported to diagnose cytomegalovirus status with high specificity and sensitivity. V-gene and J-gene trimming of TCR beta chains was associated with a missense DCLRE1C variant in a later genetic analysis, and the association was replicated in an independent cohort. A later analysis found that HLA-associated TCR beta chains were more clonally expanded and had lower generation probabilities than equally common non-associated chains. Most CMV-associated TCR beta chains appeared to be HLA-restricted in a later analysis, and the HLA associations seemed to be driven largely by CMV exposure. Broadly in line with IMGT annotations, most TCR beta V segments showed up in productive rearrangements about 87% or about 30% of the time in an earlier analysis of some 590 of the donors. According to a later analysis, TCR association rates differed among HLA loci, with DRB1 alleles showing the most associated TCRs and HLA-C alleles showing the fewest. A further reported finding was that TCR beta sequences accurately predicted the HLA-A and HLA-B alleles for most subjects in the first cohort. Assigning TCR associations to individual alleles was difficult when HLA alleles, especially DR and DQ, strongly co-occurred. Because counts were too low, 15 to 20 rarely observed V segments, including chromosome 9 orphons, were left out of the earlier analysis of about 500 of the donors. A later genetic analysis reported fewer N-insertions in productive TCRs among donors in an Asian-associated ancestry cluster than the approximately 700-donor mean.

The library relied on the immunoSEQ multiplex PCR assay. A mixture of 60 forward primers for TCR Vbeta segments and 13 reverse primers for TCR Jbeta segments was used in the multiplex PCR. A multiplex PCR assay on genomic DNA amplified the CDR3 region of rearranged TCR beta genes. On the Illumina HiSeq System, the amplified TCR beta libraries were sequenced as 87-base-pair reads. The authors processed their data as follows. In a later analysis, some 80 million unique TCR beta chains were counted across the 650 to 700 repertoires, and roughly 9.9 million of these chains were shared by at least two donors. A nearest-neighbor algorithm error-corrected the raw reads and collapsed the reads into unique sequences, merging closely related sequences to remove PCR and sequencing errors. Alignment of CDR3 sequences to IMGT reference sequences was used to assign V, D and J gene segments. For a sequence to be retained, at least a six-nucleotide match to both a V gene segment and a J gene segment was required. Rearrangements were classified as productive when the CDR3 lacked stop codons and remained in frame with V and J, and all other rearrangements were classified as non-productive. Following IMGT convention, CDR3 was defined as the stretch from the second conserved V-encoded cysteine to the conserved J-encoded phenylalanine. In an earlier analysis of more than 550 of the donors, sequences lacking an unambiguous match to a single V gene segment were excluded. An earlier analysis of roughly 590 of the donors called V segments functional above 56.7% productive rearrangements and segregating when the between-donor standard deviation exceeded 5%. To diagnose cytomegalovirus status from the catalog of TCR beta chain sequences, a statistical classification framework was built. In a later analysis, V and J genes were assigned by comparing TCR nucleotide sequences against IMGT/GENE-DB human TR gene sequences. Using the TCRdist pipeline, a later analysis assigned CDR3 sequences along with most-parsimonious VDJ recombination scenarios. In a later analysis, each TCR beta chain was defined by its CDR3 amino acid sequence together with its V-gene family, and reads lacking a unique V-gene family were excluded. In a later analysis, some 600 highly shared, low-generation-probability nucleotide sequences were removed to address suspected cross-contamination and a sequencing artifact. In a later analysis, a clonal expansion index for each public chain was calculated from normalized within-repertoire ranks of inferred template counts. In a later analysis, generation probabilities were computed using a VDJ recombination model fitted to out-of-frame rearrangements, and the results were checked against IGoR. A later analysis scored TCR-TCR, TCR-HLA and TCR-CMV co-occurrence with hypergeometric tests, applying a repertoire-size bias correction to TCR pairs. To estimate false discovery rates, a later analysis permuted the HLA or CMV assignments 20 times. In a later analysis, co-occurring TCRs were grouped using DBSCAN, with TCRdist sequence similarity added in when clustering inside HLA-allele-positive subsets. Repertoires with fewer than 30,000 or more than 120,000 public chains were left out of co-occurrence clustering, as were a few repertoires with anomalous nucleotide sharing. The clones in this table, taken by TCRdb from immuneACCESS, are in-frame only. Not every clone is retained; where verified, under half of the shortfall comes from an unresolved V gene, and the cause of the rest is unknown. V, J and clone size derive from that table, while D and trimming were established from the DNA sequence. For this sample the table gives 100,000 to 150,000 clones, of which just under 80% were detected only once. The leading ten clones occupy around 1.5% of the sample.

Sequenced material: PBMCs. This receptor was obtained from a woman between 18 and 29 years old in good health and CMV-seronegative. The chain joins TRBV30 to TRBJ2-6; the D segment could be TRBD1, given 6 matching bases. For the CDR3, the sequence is CAGTQGSGANVLTF. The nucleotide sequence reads TGTGCCGGAACCCAGGGGTCTGGGGCCAACGTCCTGACTTTC.